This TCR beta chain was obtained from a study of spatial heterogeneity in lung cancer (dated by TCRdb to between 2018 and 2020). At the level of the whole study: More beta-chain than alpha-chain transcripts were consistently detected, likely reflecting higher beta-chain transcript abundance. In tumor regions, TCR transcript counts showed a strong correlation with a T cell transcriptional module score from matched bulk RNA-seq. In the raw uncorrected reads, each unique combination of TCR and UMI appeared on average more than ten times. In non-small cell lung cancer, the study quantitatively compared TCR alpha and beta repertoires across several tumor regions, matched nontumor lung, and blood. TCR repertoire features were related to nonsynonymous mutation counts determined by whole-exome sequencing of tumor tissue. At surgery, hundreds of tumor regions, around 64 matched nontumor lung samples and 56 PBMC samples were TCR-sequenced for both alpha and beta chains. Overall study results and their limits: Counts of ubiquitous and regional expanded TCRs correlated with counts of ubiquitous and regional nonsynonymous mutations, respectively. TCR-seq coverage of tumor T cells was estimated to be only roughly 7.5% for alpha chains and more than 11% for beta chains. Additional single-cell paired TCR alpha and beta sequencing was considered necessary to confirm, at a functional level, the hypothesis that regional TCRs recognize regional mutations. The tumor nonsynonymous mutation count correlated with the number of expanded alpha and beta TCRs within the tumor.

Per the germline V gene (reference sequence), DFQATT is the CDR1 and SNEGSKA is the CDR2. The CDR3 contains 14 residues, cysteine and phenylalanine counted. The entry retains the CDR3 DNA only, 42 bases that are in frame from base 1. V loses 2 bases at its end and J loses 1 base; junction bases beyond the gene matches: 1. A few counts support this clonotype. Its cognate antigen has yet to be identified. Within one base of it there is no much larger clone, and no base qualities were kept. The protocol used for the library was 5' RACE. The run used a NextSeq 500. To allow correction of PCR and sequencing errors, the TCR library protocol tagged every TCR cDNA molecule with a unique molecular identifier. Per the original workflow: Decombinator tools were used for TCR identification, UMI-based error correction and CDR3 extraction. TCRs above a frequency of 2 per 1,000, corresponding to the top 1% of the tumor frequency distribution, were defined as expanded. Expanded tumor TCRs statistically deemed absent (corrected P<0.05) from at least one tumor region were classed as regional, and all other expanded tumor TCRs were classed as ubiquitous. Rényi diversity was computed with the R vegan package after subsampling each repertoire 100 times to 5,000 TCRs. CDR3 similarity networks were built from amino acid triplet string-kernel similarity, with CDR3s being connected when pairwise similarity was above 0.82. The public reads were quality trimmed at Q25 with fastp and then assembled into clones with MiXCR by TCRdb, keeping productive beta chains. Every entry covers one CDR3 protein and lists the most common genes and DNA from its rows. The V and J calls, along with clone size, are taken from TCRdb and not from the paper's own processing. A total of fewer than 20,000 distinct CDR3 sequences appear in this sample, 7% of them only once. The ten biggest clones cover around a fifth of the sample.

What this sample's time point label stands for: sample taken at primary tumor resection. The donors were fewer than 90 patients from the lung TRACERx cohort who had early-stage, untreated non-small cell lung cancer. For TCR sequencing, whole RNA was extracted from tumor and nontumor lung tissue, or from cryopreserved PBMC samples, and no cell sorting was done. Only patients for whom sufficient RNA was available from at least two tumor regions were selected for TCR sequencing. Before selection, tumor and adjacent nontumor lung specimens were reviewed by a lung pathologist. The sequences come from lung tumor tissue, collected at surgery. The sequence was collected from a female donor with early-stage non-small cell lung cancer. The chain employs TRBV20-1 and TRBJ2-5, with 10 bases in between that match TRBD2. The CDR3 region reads CSARLAGAQETQYF. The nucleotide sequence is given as TGCAGTGCTAGACTAGCGGGGGCCCAAGAGACCCAGTACTTC.